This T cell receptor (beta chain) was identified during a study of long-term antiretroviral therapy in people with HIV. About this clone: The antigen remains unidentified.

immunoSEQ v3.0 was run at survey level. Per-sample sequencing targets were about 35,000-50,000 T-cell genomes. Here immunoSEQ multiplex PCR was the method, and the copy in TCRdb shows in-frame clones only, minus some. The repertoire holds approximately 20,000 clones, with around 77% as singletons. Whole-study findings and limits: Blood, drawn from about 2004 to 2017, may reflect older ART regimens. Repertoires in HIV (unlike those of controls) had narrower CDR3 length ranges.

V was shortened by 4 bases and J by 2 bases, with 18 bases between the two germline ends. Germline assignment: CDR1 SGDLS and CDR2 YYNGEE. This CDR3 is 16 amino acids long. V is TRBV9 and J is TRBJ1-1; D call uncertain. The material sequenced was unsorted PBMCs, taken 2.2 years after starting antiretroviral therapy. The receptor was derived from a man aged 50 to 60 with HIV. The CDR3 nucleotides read TGTGCCAGCAGCTCTCCCCGCAATCAACCAAACACTGAAGCTTTCTTT. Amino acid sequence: CASSSPRNQPNTEAFF.